This entry lists 5 T cell receptor beta chains sequenced from one sample in a study of CD8 T cells in ankylosing spondylitis. Regarding the study as a whole: Characteristic of ankylosing spondylitis blood, it appeared, was a TCR beta motif comprising several highly homologous variants.

MiXCR, applied by TCRdb to the 5' RACE reads, yields one record per CDR3 protein. The sample records about 220,000 distinct CDR3 sequences, approximately 7.3% being singletons. No antigen has been identified for these receptors. What was sequenced was blood, either unsorted or a sorted T cell fraction (not recorded which). Receptor source: a male donor with ankylosing spondylitis.

This clonotype was detected only a few times. The chain employs TRBV4-3 and TRBJ1-2; no firm D call. Between the trimmed V and J ends, which lost 4 bases and 7 bases, there was a span of 22 bases. The CDR3 sequence is 16 residues long. Germline-derived CDR1 and CDR2 are LGHNA and YSLEER. CDR3 DNA: TGCGCCAGCAGCCCGAATATTAACACGGGGATGGGTGGCTACACCTTC. This sequence encodes CASSPNINTGMGGYTF.

This clonotype has ten or more counts. CDR3 nucleotides: TGTGCCTGGATGGCAGGAGCGGGCTATGGCTACACCTTC. The encoded protein is CAWMAGAGYGYTF. The V call is TRBV30, the J call TRBJ1-2, with D unresolved. The CDR3 has 13 residues. Trimming stripped 4 bases from V and 4 bases from J, with 13 bases between. Germline V gene sequence: CDR1 GTSNPN, CDR2 SVGIG (reference sequence).

This clonotype was counted ten times or more. DNA of the CDR3: TGTGCCAGCAGCCCCGGACTAGCGATTTGGGACGAGCAGTACTTC. Its translation: CASSPGLAIWDEQYF. V and J are TRBV7-9 and TRBJ2-7; 9 bases fit TRBD2. V lost 5 bases to trimming and J lost 5 bases; unmatched junction nucleotides: 10. The germline V gene has CDR1 SEHNR and CDR2 FQNEAQ (reference sequence). This CDR3 comprises 15 residues.

Notes on this clonotype: This could be a read error, since a much larger clone is one nucleotide away. The J gene is TRBJ2-3, the V gene TRBV9, with 8 bases matching TRBD1. The ends lost 4 bases at V and 3 bases at J; junction bases unmatched: 7. Germline assignment: CDR1 SGDLS and CDR2 YYNGEE. This CDR3 is 15 amino acids long. This chain's CDR3 is CASSSATGETDTQYF. Here the CDR3 DNA reads TGTGCCAGCAGCTCCGCGACAGGGGAAACAGATACGCAGTATTTT.

This clonotype was seen a handful of times. The rearrangement links TRBV20-1 to TRBJ1-6; D possibly corresponds to TRBD1 (6 bases). Between the trimmed V and J ends, which lost 6 bases and 5 bases, there was a span of 23 bases. Germline lookup yields CDR1 DFQATT and CDR2 SNEGSKA (reference sequence). CDR3 length equals 17 residues. This CDR3 reads CSAAGTPTFGDNSPLHF. In nucleotides, the CDR3 is TGCAGTGCCGCCGGGACACCTACTTTTGGGGATAATTCACCCCTCCACTTT.